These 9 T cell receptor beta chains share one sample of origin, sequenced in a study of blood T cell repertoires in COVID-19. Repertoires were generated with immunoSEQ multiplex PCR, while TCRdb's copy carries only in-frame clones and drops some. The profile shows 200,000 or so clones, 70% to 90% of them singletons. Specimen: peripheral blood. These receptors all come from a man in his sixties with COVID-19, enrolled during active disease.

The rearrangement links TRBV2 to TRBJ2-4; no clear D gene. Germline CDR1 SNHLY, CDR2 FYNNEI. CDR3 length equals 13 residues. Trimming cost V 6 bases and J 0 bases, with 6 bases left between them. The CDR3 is CASRSLAKNIQYF. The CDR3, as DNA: TGTGCCAGCAGGAGTCTAGCCAAAAACATTCAGTACTTC.

CDR3 residues: CASSYSLRASYPFF. The CDR3 nucleotides read TGTGCCAGCAGTTACTCGTTACGCGCCTCATATCCGTTTTTT. The chain combines TRBV6-6 with TRBJ1-4; D is unclear. The CDR3 extends over 14 amino acids. Trimming shortened V by 0 bases and J by 16 bases, and 18 bases separated the two germline ends. CDR1 is MNHNY, CDR2 SVGAGI, per germline (reference sequence).

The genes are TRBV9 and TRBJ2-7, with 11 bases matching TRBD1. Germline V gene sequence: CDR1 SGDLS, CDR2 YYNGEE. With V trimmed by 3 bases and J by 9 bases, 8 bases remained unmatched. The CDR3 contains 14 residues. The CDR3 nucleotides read TGTGCCAGCAGCGACAGGGGACAGGGGGGTTCGCAGTACTTC. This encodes CASSDRGQGGSQYF. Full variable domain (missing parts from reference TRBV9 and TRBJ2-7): DSGVTQTPKHLITATGQRVTLRCSPRSGDLSVYWYQQSLDQGLQFLIQYYNGEERAKGNILERFSAQQFPDLHSELNLSSLELGDSALYFCASSDRGQGGSQYFGPGTRLTVT.

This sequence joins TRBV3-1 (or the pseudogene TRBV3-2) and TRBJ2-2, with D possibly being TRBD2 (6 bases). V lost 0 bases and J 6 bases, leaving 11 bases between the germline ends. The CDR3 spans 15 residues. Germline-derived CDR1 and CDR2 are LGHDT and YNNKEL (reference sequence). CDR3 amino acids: CASSQDLSGAGELFF. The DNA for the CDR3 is TGTGCCAGCAGCCAAGATCTGTCGGGAGCCGGGGAGCTGTTTTTT.

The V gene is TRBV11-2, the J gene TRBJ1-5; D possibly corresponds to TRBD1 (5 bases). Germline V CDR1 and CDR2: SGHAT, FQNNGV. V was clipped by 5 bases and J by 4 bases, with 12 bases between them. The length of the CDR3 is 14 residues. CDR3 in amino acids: CASSPGGRNQPQHF. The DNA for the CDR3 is TGTGCCAGCAGCCCGGGGGGGAGGAATCAGCCCCAGCATTTT.

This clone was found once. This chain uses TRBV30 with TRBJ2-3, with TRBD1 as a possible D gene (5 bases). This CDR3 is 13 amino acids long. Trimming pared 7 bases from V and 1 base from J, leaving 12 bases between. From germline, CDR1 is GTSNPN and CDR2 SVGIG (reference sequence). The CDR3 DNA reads TGTGCCTCACAGGTTGACGGCACAGATACGCAGTATTTT. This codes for CASQVDGTDTQYF.

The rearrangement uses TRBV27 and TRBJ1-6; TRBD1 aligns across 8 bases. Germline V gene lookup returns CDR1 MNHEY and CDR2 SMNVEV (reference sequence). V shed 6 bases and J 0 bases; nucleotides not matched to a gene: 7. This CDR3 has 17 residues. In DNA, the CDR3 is TGTGCCAGCAGCCCGACAGGGGCGAGCTCCTATAATTCACCCCTCCACTTT. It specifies CASSPTGASSYNSPLHF.

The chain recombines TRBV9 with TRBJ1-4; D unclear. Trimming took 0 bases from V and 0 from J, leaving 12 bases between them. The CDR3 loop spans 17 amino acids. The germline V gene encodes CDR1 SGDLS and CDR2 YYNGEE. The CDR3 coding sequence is TGTGCCAGCAGCGTAGACCGCAGGCTCGCAACTAATGAAAAACTGTTTTTT. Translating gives CASSVDRRLATNEKLFF.

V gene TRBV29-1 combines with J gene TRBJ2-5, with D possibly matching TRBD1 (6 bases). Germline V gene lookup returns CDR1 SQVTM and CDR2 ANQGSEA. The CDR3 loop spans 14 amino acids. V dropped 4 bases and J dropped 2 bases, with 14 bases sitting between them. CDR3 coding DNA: TGCAGCGTTGTAGGCCAGGGGATTCAAGAGACCCAGTACTTC. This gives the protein CSVVGQGIQETQYF. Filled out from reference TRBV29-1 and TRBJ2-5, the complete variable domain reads SAVISQKPSRDICQRGTSLTIQCQVDSQVTMMFWYRQQPGQSLTLIATANQGSEATYESGFVIDKFPISRPNLTFSTLTVSNMSPEDSSIYLCSVVGQGIQETQYFGPGTRLLVL.